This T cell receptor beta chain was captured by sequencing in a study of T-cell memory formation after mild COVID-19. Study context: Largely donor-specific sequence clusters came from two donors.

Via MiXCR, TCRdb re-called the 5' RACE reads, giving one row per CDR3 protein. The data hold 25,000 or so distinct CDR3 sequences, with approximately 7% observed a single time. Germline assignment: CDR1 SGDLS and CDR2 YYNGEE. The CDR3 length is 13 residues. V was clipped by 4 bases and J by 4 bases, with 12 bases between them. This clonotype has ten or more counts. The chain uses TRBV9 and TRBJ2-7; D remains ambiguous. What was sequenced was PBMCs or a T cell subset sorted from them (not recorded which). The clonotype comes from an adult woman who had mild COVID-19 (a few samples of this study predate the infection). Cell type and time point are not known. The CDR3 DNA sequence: TGTGCCAGCAGCCAACACTCGGAATACGAGCAGTACTTC. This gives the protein CASSQHSEYEQYF.